This is a list of T cell receptor beta chains from one sample in a study of human T cells and chemical hapten exposure. Each CDR3 protein is one row after TCRdb ran MiXCR on the RACE reads. The profile shows roughly 380,000 distinct CDR3 sequences, 4.5% to 5.5% of them singletons. This specimen consisted of whole blood, obtained in connection with sensitization to the hapten diphenylcyclopropenone (DPC). Every receptor here comes from a woman in her forties or fifties with alopecia areata. Some clones in this sample may be carry-over from other donors' samples. Each CDR3 is given with its conserved first and last residue. Each record gives: CDR3 DNA, CDR3 protein, CDR3 length, V gene, J gene, clone size, D gene. A D gene is named only where the DNA matches it firmly. A row's size may be missing; if present it is once, few, many or a size class.

CDR3nt: TGTGCCAGCAGTTTCCGGGACAGGTTCACAGATACGCAGTATTTT
CDR3aa: CASSFRDRFTDTQYF
len: 15
v_gene: TRBV27
j_gene: TRBJ2-3
abundance: many
d_gene: TRBD1

CDR3nt: TGTGCCAGCACCGCCGGACGCCTAGTCAATCAGCCCCAGCATTTT
CDR3aa: CASTAGRLVNQPQHF
len: 15
v_gene: TRBV7-8
j_gene: TRBJ1-5
abundance: NA
d_gene: NA

CDR3nt: TGCAGCGTTGGCCCCCTAGAAGGAGCGGGGGGGGTAAATGAGCAGTTCTTC
CDR3aa: CSVGPLEGAGGVNEQFF
len: 17
v_gene: TRBV29-1
j_gene: TRBJ2-1
abundance: NA
d_gene: TRBD2

CDR3nt: TGCGCCAGCAGCAGAACAGGGGATGGAGATGAAAAACTGTTTTTT
CDR3aa: CASSRTGDGDEKLFF
len: 15
v_gene: TRBV5-1
j_gene: TRBJ1-4
abundance: many
d_gene: TRBD1

CDR3nt: TGTGCCAGCGGGGGGGACACTGAAGCTTTCTTT
CDR3aa: CASGGDTEAFF
len: 11
v_gene: TRBV28
j_gene: TRBJ1-1
abundance: NA
d_gene: NA

CDR3nt: TGTGCCAGCAGGCGGACAGGCGGCACTGAAGCTTTCTTT
CDR3aa: CASRRTGGTEAFF
len: 13
v_gene: TRBV6-2/TRBV6-3
j_gene: TRBJ1-1
abundance: many
d_gene: TRBD1

CDR3nt: TGTGCCAGCAGCTTAAACACAGGGGGCACTGAAGCTTTCTTT
CDR3aa: CASSLNTGGTEAFF
len: 14
v_gene: TRBV7-2
j_gene: TRBJ1-1
abundance: few
d_gene: TRBD1

CDR3nt: TGCAGTGCTAGGAACAGGGAAAATCAGCCCCAGCATTTT
CDR3aa: CSARNRENQPQHF
len: 13
v_gene: TRBV20-1
j_gene: TRBJ1-5
abundance: many
d_gene: NA

CDR3nt: TGTGCCAGCAGCTTACGAGGAGGGGGCCAAGAGACCCAGTACTTC
CDR3aa: CASSLRGGGQETQYF
len: 15
v_gene: TRBV7-6
j_gene: TRBJ2-5
abundance: many
d_gene: NA

CDR3nt: TGCAGTGCTGGGTCCCGGGACAGGGCAGATACGCAGTATTTT
CDR3aa: CSAGSRDRADTQYF
len: 14
v_gene: TRBV20-1
j_gene: TRBJ2-3
abundance: few
d_gene: TRBD1

CDR3nt: TGTGCCAGCAGCCGTGGGACTAGTGTACAAGAGACCCAGTACTTC
CDR3aa: CASSRGTSVQETQYF
len: 15
v_gene: TRBV7-9
j_gene: TRBJ2-5
abundance: NA
d_gene: TRBD2